These 22 T cell receptor beta chains originate from one sample sequenced in a study of shared clonotypes between healthy human individuals. Assay: immunoSEQ multiplex PCR; the TCRdb copy retains only in-frame clones and omits some. Counted here are roughly 1,000,000 clones, about four fifths occurring once; the ten biggest clones make up around 0.61%. The sample taken for sequencing was memory CD4+ T cells from PBMCs. Subset described: CD45RA-negative fraction. Receptors were obtained from a man between 18 and 35 years old in good health. Some clones in this sample may be carry-over from other donors' samples.

The chain couples TRBV6-1 to TRBJ1-3; possible D gene TRBD1, 6 bases. Germline CDR1 and CDR2: MNHNS and SASEGT. This CDR3 region has 17 residues. V shed 4 bases and J shed 0 bases, with 16 bases lying between them. In DNA form, the CDR3 reads TGTGCCAGCAGTGGCCTGACAGGCCCTCGCTCTGGAAACACCATATATTTT. It is translated as CASSGLTGPRSGNTIYF.

Comment on this clone: This may be a read error, as it is one base from a much larger clone. The sample holds other DNA sequences that translate to the same CDR3. The chain recombines TRBV7-9 with TRBJ2-2, with D perhaps matching TRBD2 (5 bases). Germline V CDR1 and CDR2: SEHNR, FQNEAQ (reference sequence). The CDR3 covers 11 residues. CDR3 nucleotides: TGTGCCAGCGGTGGGGTCGGGGAGCTGTTTTTC. It is translated as CASGGVGELFF.

Written as DNA, the CDR3 is TGTGCCGGTTTCAGGGAGGGGATTAGCAATCAGCCCCAGCATTTT. It yields the protein CAGFREGISNQPQHF. The V and J genes are TRBV25-1 and TRBJ1-5; D is possibly TRBD1 (5 bases). Germline lookup yields CDR1 MGHDK and CDR2 SYGVNS. The CDR3 runs 15 residues. Deletions cut 11 bases from V and 0 bases from J, with 17 bases between.

The rearrangement joins TRBV7-9 to TRBJ2-5; possible D gene TRBD1, 5 bases. V was trimmed by 3 bases and J by 3 bases, leaving 14 bases between them. This CDR3 has 15 residues. The V gene's germline CDR1 is SEHNR and CDR2 FQNEAQ (reference sequence). In DNA form, the CDR3 reads TGTGCCAGCAGCTTTTTCCTACCGACAGAAGAGACCCAGTACTTC. Encoded protein: CASSFFLPTEETQYF.

This chain links TRBV10-3 with TRBJ2-7; 7 nucleotides agree with TRBD2. Germline V gives CDR1 ENHRY, CDR2 SYGVKD. V dropped 5 bases and J dropped 7; count of bases not matched to a gene: 14. The CDR3 runs to 15 residues. CDR3 in amino acids: CAISPGASGGEEQYF. CDR3 coding DNA: TGTGCCATCAGTCCTGGGGCTAGCGGAGGGGAAGAGCAGTACTTC.

This chain links TRBV6-5 with TRBJ2-7; no definite D call. The V end lost 6 bases, the J end lost 9 bases, and 15 bases lay between the germline ends. The CDR3 loop spans 12 amino acids. In germline, CDR1 is MNHEY, CDR2 SVGAGI. The DNA of the CDR3 is TGTGCCAGCAGCTCAGGACGGAGCAGGCAGTACTTC. It specifies CASSSGRSRQYF.

The sample holds a few counts of this clone. V gene TRBV30 combines with J gene TRBJ2-1; 7 nucleotides align to TRBD1. CDR3 length equals 14 residues. V was pared by 5 bases and J by 1 base, with 5 bases of the junction left unmatched. CDR1 and CDR2 from the germline V gene are GTSNPN and SVGIG (reference sequence). DNA for the CDR3: TGTGCCTGGGGCAGGGGGATGTCCTACAATGAGCAGTTCTTC. Encoded protein: CAWGRGMSYNEQFF. Full variable domain (rest looked up from reference TRBV30 and TRBJ2-1): SQTIHQWPATLVQPVGSPLSLECTVEGTSNPNLYWYRQAAGRGLQLLFYSVGIGQISSEVPQNLSASRPQDRQFILSSKKLLLSDSGFYLCAWGRGMSYNEQFFGPGTRLTVL.

The chain combines TRBV6-5 with TRBJ2-1; 7 bases line up with TRBD2. Germline CDR1 and CDR2: MNHEY and SVGAGI. J gave up 4 bases and V 3 bases, and 9 bases lay outside the gene matches. The CDR3 consists of 16 residues. CDR3 region: CASSYDWASGYNEQFF. Here the CDR3 DNA reads TGTGCCAGCAGTTATGATTGGGCTAGCGGATACAATGAGCAGTTCTTC.

V is TRBV28 and J is TRBJ1-4; D possibly corresponds to TRBD1 (6 bases). Looked up from germline, CDR1 is MDHEN and CDR2 is SYDVKM. The CDR3 is made up of 15 amino acids. Trimming took off 2 bases at V and 7 bases at J, with 14 bases between the two ends. CDR3 nucleotides: TGTGCCAGCAGTTTACCAGGGGCTCTGGGTGAAAAACTGTTTTTT. Translated, it gives CASSLPGALGEKLFF.

This sequence joins TRBV5-1 and TRBJ2-5; D gene ambiguous. Per the germline V gene, CDR1 is SGHRS and CDR2 is YFSETQ. The V gene lost 1 base and the J gene lost 0 bases, with 7 bases spanning the gap. The CDR3 runs to 14 residues. The CDR3 here is CASSLSLNQETQYF. The CDR3 DNA reads as TGCGCCAGCAGCTTGAGTCTGAACCAAGAGACCCAGTACTTC. The entire variable domain, with the rest obtained from reference TRBV5-1 and TRBJ2-5, is as follows: KAGVTQTPRYLIKTRGQQVTLSCSPISGHRSVSWYQQTPGQGLQFLFEYFSETQRNKGNFPGRFSGRQFSNSRSEMNVSTLELGDSALYLCASSLSLNQETQYFGPGTRLLVL.

This chain joins TRBV6-5 and TRBJ2-7; D uncertain. Germline CDR1 is MNHEY and CDR2 is SVGAGI. V shed 8 bases and J shed 3 bases, with 11 bases lying between them. CDR3 length equals 12 residues. The CDR3, as DNA: TGTGCCAGCGGTTGGAAGGGCTACGAGCAGTACTTC. This encodes CASGWKGYEQYF.

V gene TRBV27 combines with J gene TRBJ2-7, with TRBD1 identical over 7 bases. The CDR3 consists of 12 residues. The V and J ends lost 4 bases and 6 bases, in that order; junction bases with no gene match: 3. Germline CDR1 reads MNHEY; CDR2 reads SMNVEV (reference sequence). The CDR3 here is CASSWNRGEQYF. The DNA for the CDR3 is TGTGCCAGCAGTTGGAACAGGGGCGAGCAGTACTTC.

This chain uses TRBV4-1 with TRBJ2-7, with D possibly TRBD1 on 6 matching bases. Trimming stripped 3 bases from V and 3 bases from J, with 15 bases between. CDR1 MGHRA and CDR2 YSYEKL come from the germline V gene. This CDR3 region has 15 residues. The CDR3 loop reads CASSQTQGTRYEQYF. DNA for the CDR3: TGCGCCAGCAGCCAGACCCAGGGGACACGCTACGAGCAGTACTTC.

This sequence joins TRBV28 and TRBJ2-1; possible D gene TRBD1, 6 bases. Germline V gives CDR1 MDHEN, CDR2 SYDVKM. The CDR3 has 14 residues. Trimming stripped 5 bases from V and 1 base from J, with 9 bases between. CDR3 loop: CASSTGQSYNEQFF. Written as DNA, the CDR3 is TGTGCCAGCAGTACCGGACAGTCCTACAATGAGCAGTTCTTC.

This chain joins TRBV10-3 and TRBJ1-1; D not certain. From germline, CDR1 is ENHRY and CDR2 SYGVKD. V gave up 0 bases and J gave up 11 bases, with 13 bases separating them. The CDR3 runs to 13 residues. The CDR3 region is CAISESEVKWAFF. In nucleotides, the CDR3 is TGTGCCATCAGTGAGTCTGAGGTCAAGTGGGCTTTCTTT.

The chain uses TRBV10-3 and TRBJ2-2; 8 bases fit TRBD1. Trimming at V came to 10 bases and at J to 6 bases, leaving 7 bases not matched to a gene. The CDR3 loop spans 13 amino acids. Germline CDR1 reads ENHRY; CDR2 reads SYGVKD. The CDR3 spells CATTADRAGELFF. The CDR3 nucleotides are TGTGCCACCACGGCGGACAGGGCCGGGGAGCTGTTTTTT.

This clone was picked up many times. The rearrangement links TRBV5-6 to TRBJ2-2; D might be TRBD1 or TRBD2, each matching 5 bases. The CDR3 spans 15 residues. V was shortened by 5 bases and J by 0 bases, with 11 bases between the two germline ends. Germline loops: CDR1 SGHDT, CDR2 YYEEEE. The CDR3 DNA is TGTGCCAGCAGGACGGGACCGACGAACACCGGGGAGCTGTTTTTT. It translates to CASRTGPTNTGELFF.

The genes are TRBV5-1 and TRBJ2-7; 11 nucleotides align to TRBD2. With V trimmed by 0 bases and J by 3 bases, 2 bases remained unmatched. Per germline, CDR1 SGHRS and CDR2 YFSETQ. The CDR3 extends over 15 amino acids. CDR3 region: CASSLGLAGGYEQYF. The DNA of the CDR3 is TGCGCCAGCAGCTTGGGGCTAGCGGGAGGCTACGAGCAGTACTTC.

The CDR3 bases are TGTGCCAGCAGCCTTGGGTGGGGGGCCAACGTCCTGACTTTC. Its protein is CASSLGWGANVLTF. This chain connects TRBV5-6 to TRBJ2-6, with unresolved D. CDR3 length equals 14 residues. Germline V gene lookup returns CDR1 SGHDT and CDR2 YYEEEE. V shed 4 bases and J shed 4 bases, with 9 bases lying between them.

The chain recombines TRBV5-1 with TRBJ1-5, with D tentatively TRBD1 (6 bases). The CDR3 consists of 15 residues. The V and J ends lost 4 bases and 3 bases respectively, with 14 bases between them. In germline, CDR1 is SGHRS, CDR2 YFSETQ. CDR3 sequence (DNA): TGCGCCAGCAGCCTCTCTGGACAGACCAATCAGCCCCAGCATTTT. Encoded protein: CASSLSGQTNQPQHF. Based on the CDR3 plus reference TRBV5-1 and TRBJ1-5, the full variable domain is KAGVTQTPRYLIKTRGQQVTLSCSPISGHRSVSWYQQTPGQGLQFLFEYFSETQRNKGNFPGRFSGRQFSNSRSEMNVSTLELGDSALYLCASSLSGQTNQPQHFGDGTRLSIL.

V and J are TRBV25-1 and TRBJ1-1, with 9 bases aligning to TRBD1. Trimming removed 3 bases from V and 7 bases from J; junction bases left unmatched: 12. The CDR3 has 16 residues. Germline V gives CDR1 MGHDK, CDR2 SYGVNS. The CDR3 sequence: CASSDLGRDRVDEAFF. CDR3 sequence (DNA): TGTGCCAGCAGTGACTTGGGCCGGGACAGGGTCGATGAAGCTTTCTTT.

The CDR3 DNA follows: TGTGCCAGCAGCAGGGGGTGGGGAAGCTCCTACGAGCAGTACTTC. Its translation: CASSRGWGSSYEQYF. The rearrangement links TRBV7-2 to TRBJ2-5, with D perhaps matching TRBD1 (6 bases). The J call could be wrong; TRBJ2-7 is a better fit for the DNA end. CDR1 is SGHTA and CDR2 is FQGNSA in the germline V gene. This CDR3 spans 15 amino acids.